Following are 18 T cell receptor beta chains from one sample sequenced in a study of T-cell memory formation after mild COVID-19. TCRdb reanalysed the 5' RACE reads using MiXCR and keeps one entry per CDR3 protein. This table has 280,000 or so distinct CDR3 sequences, roughly 18% appearing once. What was sequenced was PBMCs or a T cell subset sorted from them (not recorded which). The origin of the receptors is a man aged 18 to 35 who had mild COVID-19 (a few samples of this study predate the infection). Cell type and time point are not known.

The table lists this clonotype with a few counts. The chain combines TRBV15 with TRBJ1-5; 7 nucleotides align to TRBD1. V was pared by 6 bases and J by 7 bases, with 6 bases of the junction left unmatched. Germline CDR1 LNHNV, CDR2 YYDKDF (reference sequence). The CDR3 consists of 13 residues. CDR3 nucleotide sequence: TGTGCCACCAGACCCGACAGGGACCAGCCCCAGCATTTT. It translates to CATRPDRDQPQHF. Looking up the rest from reference TRBV15 and TRBJ1-5 gives the full variable domain: DAMVIQNPRYQVTQFGKPVTLSCSQTLNHNVMYWYQQKSSQAPKLLFHYYDKDFNNEADTPDNFQSRRPNTSFCFLDIRSPGLGDTAMYLCATRPDRDQPQHFGDGTRLSIL.

This clonotype has more than one count but fewer than ten. V usage is TRBV20-1 and J usage is TRBJ2-1; maybe TRBD1 (6 bases). Germline CDR1 reads DFQATT; CDR2 reads SNEGSKA (reference sequence). Trimming pared 5 bases from V and 0 bases from J, leaving 14 bases between. The CDR3 loop spans 15 amino acids. The CDR3 DNA is TGCAGTGCTTATTCCGGGACAAGCTCCTACAATGAGCAGTTCTTC. Protein: CSAYSGTSSYNEQFF.

The chain combines TRBV9 with TRBJ1-1; D not certain. Per germline, CDR1 SGDLS and CDR2 YYNGEE. The CDR3 runs to 14 residues. Trimming removed 0 bases at V and 0 bases at J, with 6 bases between. This chain's CDR3 is CASSVGAMNTEAFF. CDR3 DNA sequence: TGTGCCAGCAGCGTAGGCGCCATGAACACTGAAGCTTTCTTT.

The V and J genes are TRBV5-1 and TRBJ2-1; D not resolved. Trimming took 0 bases from V and 2 from J, leaving 12 bases between them. The CDR3 covers 16 residues. Germline assignment: CDR1 SGHRS and CDR2 YFSETQ. The CDR3, as DNA: TGCGCCAGCAGCTTGGGGCAGGCCGCAACCTACAATGAGCAGTTCTTC. Residues: CASSLGQAATYNEQFF.

This chain uses TRBV28 with TRBJ1-1, with D hard to call. The germline V gene has CDR1 MDHEN and CDR2 SYDVKM. The V end was cut by 5 bases, the J end by 4 bases, with 14 bases between. The CDR3 runs 14 residues. The CDR3 region is CASSRQRVATEAFF. The CDR3 nucleotides read TGTGCCAGCAGTCGTCAAAGGGTCGCCACTGAAGCTTTCTTT.

V gene TRBV7-3 combines with J gene TRBJ1-1; TRBD1 aligns across 7 bases. Germline assignment: CDR1 SGHTA and CDR2 FQGTGA. CDR3 size: 13 residues. V lost 6 bases, J lost 9 bases, and 10 bases stayed unmatched. The CDR3 DNA reads as TGTGCCAGCAGGATCAAAGGGACAGAAAAAGCTTTCTTT. Translating it yields CASRIKGTEKAFF.

This clonotype was seen only a few times. The chain combines TRBV5-1 with TRBJ2-3; D is perhaps TRBD1 (5 bases). Trimming removed 1 base from V and 3 bases from J, with 9 bases in between. The germline CDR1 and CDR2 sequences are SGHRS and YFSETQ. The CDR3 length is 14 residues. The CDR3 loop reads CASSLSRETDTQYF. CDR3 sequence (DNA): TGCGCCAGCAGCTTGAGCAGGGAAACAGATACGCAGTATTTT. Based on the CDR3 plus reference TRBV5-1 and TRBJ2-3, the full variable domain is KAGVTQTPRYLIKTRGQQVTLSCSPISGHRSVSWYQQTPGQGLQFLFEYFSETQRNKGNFPGRFSGRQFSNSRSEMNVSTLELGDSALYLCASSLSRETDTQYFGPGTRLTVL.

V usage is TRBV2 and J usage is TRBJ1-4, with a tentative D call TRBD1 (6 bases). The CDR3 runs to 15 residues. Trimming removed 4 bases at V and 3 bases at J, with 12 bases between. The germline V gene has CDR1 SNHLY and CDR2 FYNNEI. The CDR3 DNA sequence: TGTGCCAGCAGTGTACGGGGGGCGCCTAATGAAAAACTGTTTTTT. This encodes CASSVRGAPNEKLFF.

This clonotype was seen ten or more times. The rearrangement joins TRBV4-3 to TRBJ2-7; 7 bases are a match to TRBD2. CDR3 length equals 15 residues. Germline V gene data show CDR1 as LGHNA and CDR2 as YSLEER. J lost 0 bases, V lost 6 bases, and 8 bases had no gene match. CDR3 residues: CASSPLATSSYEQYF. CDR3 coding DNA: TGCGCCAGCAGTCCACTAGCGACCAGCTCCTACGAGCAGTACTTC.

The chain is built from TRBV10-1 and TRBJ2-3, with D tentatively TRBD1 or TRBD2 (5 bases each). Per germline, CDR1 WNHNN and CDR2 SYGVQD (reference sequence). Trimming stripped 4 bases from V and 0 bases from J, with 11 bases between. The CDR3 loop spans 15 amino acids. DNA for the CDR3: TGCGCCAGCAGTGGCCGGGACGGAAGCACAGATACGCAGTATTTT. Translation: CASSGRDGSTDTQYF.

The J gene is TRBJ1-4, the V gene TRBV5-5; a weak D match, TRBD1 (6 bases). The germline V and J ends were trimmed by 0 bases and 11 bases, with 17 bases remaining between them. This CDR3 is built from 15 residues. The germline V gene encodes CDR1 SGHKS and CDR2 YYEKEE (reference sequence). Written as DNA, the CDR3 is TGTGCCAGCAGCTTGGCCGGCCAGGGCCAGGGGAAACTGTTTTTT. Translated: CASSLAGQGQGKLFF.

This clonotype showed up just a few times. V gene TRBV12-3 or TRBV12-4 combines with J gene TRBJ1-2, with TRBD1 identical over 7 bases. V lost 1 base to trimming and J lost 3 bases; unmatched junction nucleotides: 5. This CDR3 contains 15 residues. The CDR3 protein is CASSLGDRADYGYTF. In nucleotides, the CDR3 is TGTGCCAGCAGTTTAGGCGACAGGGCCGACTATGGCTACACCTTC.

This clonotype was found many times. The chain links TRBV5-1 to TRBJ2-1, with 10 bases that match TRBD2. The germline gives CDR1 SGHRS, CDR2 YFSETQ. The CDR3 is 15 amino acids. The trim removed 2 bases at V and 5 bases at J, leaving 4 bases unmatched. The CDR3 sequence is CASSFRTSGNNEQFF. CDR3 bases: TGCGCCAGCAGCTTCCGGACTAGCGGAAACAATGAGCAGTTCTTC.

This clonotype was recorded many times. This chain connects TRBV7-2 to TRBJ2-1; 8 bases map to TRBD1. The CDR3 loop spans 16 amino acids. V was pared by 6 bases and J by 4 bases, with 11 bases of the junction left unmatched. Germline V CDR1 and CDR2: SGHTA, FQGNSA. CDR3 amino acids: CASSLLRDRRYNEQFF. In nucleotides, the CDR3 is TGTGCCAGCAGTCTGCTCCGGGACAGGCGTTACAATGAGCAGTTCTTC.

The chain recombines TRBV7-2 with TRBJ2-1; 8 positions agree with TRBD2. Germline V gives CDR1 SGHTA, CDR2 FQGNSA. V lost 5 bases to trimming and J lost 4 bases; unmatched junction nucleotides: 13. The CDR3 has 17 amino acids. CDR3 loop: CASSASRGAGDYNEQFF. The DNA for the CDR3 is TGTGCCAGCAGCGCCTCCCGGGGAGCGGGGGATTACAATGAGCAGTTCTTC.

The table lists this clonotype with many counts. The chain couples TRBV6-2 or TRBV6-3 to TRBJ2-1; D uncertain. This CDR3 is built from 12 residues. Trimming pared 0 bases from V and 15 bases from J, leaving 12 bases between. Per the germline V gene, CDR1 is MNHEY and CDR2 is SVGEGT. This chain's CDR3 is CASSYSRGQPFF. In DNA form, the CDR3 reads TGTGCCAGCAGTTACTCGAGAGGCCAGCCGTTCTTC.

CDR3 sequence: CASSQGGGRTGELFF. The CDR3 DNA sequence: TGTGCCAGCAGCCAGGGCGGGGGGCGGACCGGGGAGCTGTTTTTT. The chain couples TRBV7-3 to TRBJ2-2; 8 bases line up with TRBD2. Germline assignment: CDR1 SGHTA and CDR2 FQGTGA. Germline trimming cut 5 bases from V and 5 bases from J; bases unmatched to any gene: 7. The CDR3 runs to 15 residues.

The table lists this clonotype with a few counts. V gene TRBV20-1 combines with J gene TRBJ2-5; possibly TRBD2 for D (6 bases). The V gene lost 0 bases and the J gene lost 2 bases, with 16 bases spanning the gap. The CDR3 length is 16 residues. CDR1 DFQATT and CDR2 SNEGSKA come from the germline V gene (reference sequence). The CDR3 here is CSARDLPFGGQETQYF. The CDR3 nucleotides read TGCAGTGCTAGAGATCTCCCCTTTGGGGGGCAAGAGACCCAGTACTTC.